This TCR beta chain was identified in a study of OX40 agonist ivuxolimab in advanced cancers. Study as a whole: Partial responses were achieved by three patients, of whom one had hepatocellular carcinoma and two had cutaneous melanoma. Study-wide results and caveats: Averaged across samples, CD8+ T cells carried more expanded clones than CD4+ did. Some patients who did not respond also had low normalized T-cell clonal expansion.

V gave up 10 bases and J gave up 6 bases, with 18 bases separating them. Germline V lookup: CDR1 LNHDA, CDR2 SQIVND (reference sequence). The CDR3 spans 14 residues. With respect to this clone: The target antigen is unknown.

Assay used: immunoSEQ multiplex PCR; TCRdb lists only in-frame clones, some missing. Of 56,000 or so clones listed, about 84% are singletons. This chain uses TRBV19 with TRBJ2-2, with D possibly being TRBD1 or TRBD2 (6 bases each). The sequence was collected from an adult with an advanced solid tumor such as melanoma, head and neck, liver or kidney cancer. Material: CD4+ or CD8+ T cells sorted from blood, obtained in a trial of the OX40 agonist ivuxolimab. In DNA, the CDR3 is TGTGCCACCACGAGGGGGGCTGGGGCCGGGGAGCTGTTTTTT. This codes for CATTRGAGAGELFF.